The T cell receptor (beta chain) under discussion was sequenced for a study of CXCR3-negative and CXCR3-positive naive CD8 T cells. The CDR3 is 16 amino acids. Germline V gene sequence: CDR1 MNHEY, CDR2 SMNVEV (reference sequence). On this clonotype itself: What it recognizes is unknown.

It was by 5' RACE with UMI labels that the TRB cDNA libraries were prepared. One entry per CDR3 protein, without DNA, is what TCRdb gives after re-calling the 5' RACE reads. This listing includes over 95,000 distinct CDR3 sequences. Study-wide results and limits: Naive cells with CXCR3 showed TRB CDR3s that were more hydrophobic than those in CXCR3-negative naive cells.

This chain connects TRBV27 to TRBJ2-5; TCRdb outputs TRBD1, but without DNA this stays unchecked. The TCR comes from a human donor in good health. Some clones in this sample may be carry-over from other donors' samples. Source material: naive CXCR3+ CD8+ T cells from blood. Subset given: CD45RO-CCR7+CD27+CD95- naive CD8+ T cells expressing CXCR3 (TNR3+). The CDR3 loop is CASRGGLGGESETQYF.